The 20 T cell receptor beta chains reported below all come from one sample, sequenced in a study of CD8 T cells in ankylosing spondylitis. Notes on the study in general: Ankylosing spondylitis blood appeared to be characterized by a TCR beta motif of 8 or 9 highly homologous variants.

Each CDR3 protein is one row after TCRdb ran MiXCR on the 5' RACE reads. Of about 390,000 distinct CDR3 sequences listed, 20% to 25% are singletons. No antigens are known for them. The sample was blood, either unsorted or a sorted T cell fraction (not recorded which). Source of these receptors: a male donor with ankylosing spondylitis.

The chain couples TRBV7-3 to TRBJ2-2; D uncertain. The germline V gene has CDR1 SGHTA and CDR2 FQGTGA. V was trimmed by 1 base and J by 6 bases, leaving 18 bases between them. This CDR3 region has 17 residues. CDR3 loop: CASSLKLGLGIAGELFF. The CDR3 coding sequence is TGTGCCAGCAGCTTAAAGTTAGGGTTGGGGATCGCCGGGGAGCTGTTTTTT.

The chain is built from TRBV21-1 and TRBJ2-1; the table calls TRBD2, which could not be checked here. TRBV21-1 is classified as a pseudogene. The CDR3 spans 16 residues. CDR3 nucleotides: TGTGCCAGCAGCTGGGGTTTAGCGGCCTCCTACAATGAGCAGTTCTTC. This gives the protein CASSWGLAASYNEQFF.

This clonotype was counted only a few times. This chain links TRBV2 with TRBJ1-1; 7 bases line up with TRBD1. Germline V gene data show CDR1 as SNHLY and CDR2 as FYNNEI. V lost 6 bases to trimming and J lost 10 bases; unmatched junction nucleotides: 8. The CDR3 has 12 amino acids. CDR3 bases: TGTGCCAGCAGCAAAGACAGGGTAGGAGCTTTCTTT. It is translated as CASSKDRVGAFF.

V and J are TRBV20-1 and TRBJ2-1; the D gene is possibly TRBD2 (5 bases). Germline assignment: CDR1 DFQATT and CDR2 SNEGSKA (reference sequence). V shed 5 bases and J shed 9 bases, with 20 bases lying between them. There are 14 residues in the CDR3. The CDR3 DNA reads as TGCAGTGCTGGAAGCCCTGGGAGTGGTGTTGAGCAGTTCTTC. It is translated as CSAGSPGSGVEQFF.

This clonotype was seen more than once but under ten times. V usage is TRBV7-9 and J usage is TRBJ1-2; D is uncertain. Germline V gives CDR1 SEHNR, CDR2 FQNEAQ (reference sequence). The CDR3 is 13 residues long. Trimming pared 2 bases from V and 1 base from J, leaving 5 bases between. CDR3 sequence: CASSLSLNYGYTF. DNA for the CDR3: TGTGCCAGCAGCTTATCGCTTAACTATGGCTACACCTTC.

The rearrangement links TRBV28 to TRBJ1-2; a weak D match, TRBD1 (5 bases). Germline CDR1 MDHEN, CDR2 SYDVKM. This CDR3 is 14 amino acids long. Trimming left V 5 bases short and J 4 bases short, with 14 bases between. The CDR3 sequence: CASSPSGFGYGYTF. In DNA, the CDR3 is TGTGCCAGCAGTCCATCAGGGTTCGGCTATGGCTACACCTTC.

V gene TRBV30 combines with J gene TRBJ1-5; maybe TRBD1 (5 bases). This CDR3 region has 13 residues. The germline V gene encodes CDR1 GTSNPN and CDR2 SVGIG (reference sequence). V lost 1 base to trimming and J lost 5 bases, with 9 bases between them. The CDR3 nucleotides are TGTGCCTGGAGTGCGGGCAGGGATCAGCCCCAGCATTTT. This encodes CAWSAGRDQPQHF.

V gene TRBV29-1 combines with J gene TRBJ1-1; TRBD1 agrees at 8 bases. This CDR3 region has 13 residues. J gave up 6 bases and V 7 bases, and 10 bases lay outside the gene matches. The germline V gene encodes CDR1 SQVTM and CDR2 ANQGSEA. CDR3 DNA sequence: TGCAGCGCAACGGACAGGGAAACTGCTGAAGCTTTCTTT. This codes for CSATDRETAEAFF.

The CDR3 nucleotides read TGTGCCAGCAGCCAAGATCTAGGTAGCGGGAGGGCCGGTGAGACCCAGTACTTC. This sequence encodes CASSQDLGSGRAGETQYF. The chain links TRBV4-2 to TRBJ2-5; TRBD2 agrees at 11 bases. Germline V CDR1 and CDR2: LGHNA, YNFKEQ. J was trimmed by 5 bases and V by 0 bases; bases with no gene match: 11. The CDR3 sequence is 18 residues long.

The chain uses TRBV11-1 and TRBJ2-1, with 10 bases aligning to TRBD1. CDR3 length: 17 residues. Looked up from germline, CDR1 is SGHAT and CDR2 is FQDESV (reference sequence). The trim removed 4 bases at V and 3 bases at J, leaving 9 bases unmatched. CDR3 in DNA: TGTGCCAGCAGCTCTAGGGGGACAGGGGTACTCTACAATGAGCAGTTCTTC. Protein sequence: CASSSRGTGVLYNEQFF.

This clonotype was observed a handful of times. The chain links TRBV7-3 to TRBJ2-7; 10 bases fit TRBD2. The CDR3 spans 13 residues. V trimming: 11 bases; J trimming: 3 bases; junction bases outside the gene matches: 7. Germline V gene lookup returns CDR1 SGHTA and CDR2 FQGTGA. Here the CDR3 reads CAGKREGHYEQYF. DNA of the CDR3: TGTGCCGGAAAGCGGGAGGGACACTACGAGCAGTACTTC.

This clonotype was found a few times. The rearrangement uses TRBV7-9 and TRBJ2-1; 11 nucleotides match TRBD2. This CDR3 is 15 amino acids long. The V gene's germline CDR1 is SEHNR and CDR2 FQNEAQ (reference sequence). The ends lost 5 bases at V and 8 bases at J; junction bases unmatched: 8. The CDR3 spells CASSRVLAGGYEQFF. The CDR3 nucleotides read TGTGCCAGCAGCCGCGTGCTAGCGGGAGGATATGAGCAGTTCTTC.

This clonotype has only a few counts. The chain employs TRBV5-1 and TRBJ2-1; the D is unclear. The germline gives CDR1 SGHRS, CDR2 YFSETQ. V lost 0 bases, J lost 8 bases, and 15 bases lay in between. The CDR3 contains 15 residues. The DNA for the CDR3 is TGCGCCAGCAGCTTGGGGGGTCAGCGTGGGCATGAGCAGTTCTTC. This codes for CASSLGGQRGHEQFF.

V gene TRBV30 combines with J gene TRBJ2-2, with D unresolved. V lost 3 bases to trimming and J lost 6 bases, with 8 bases between them. CDR3 length equals 12 residues. Germline CDR1 GTSNPN, CDR2 SVGIG (reference sequence). CDR3 sequence: CAWSPWPGELFF. The DNA of the CDR3 is TGTGCCTGGAGCCCGTGGCCCGGGGAGCTGTTTTTT.

This clonotype was seen more than once but under ten times. The CDR3 protein is CASVGQDNYGYTF. The CDR3 bases are TGTGCCAGCGTGGGACAGGATAACTATGGCTACACCTTC. The chain links TRBV27 to TRBJ1-2; 8 bases map to TRBD1. Germline CDR1 MNHEY, CDR2 SMNVEV (reference sequence). The CDR3 has 13 amino acids. V shed 8 bases, J shed 1 base, and the junction held 3 bases outside the gene matches.

The CDR3 spells CASSRPGTGAEQYF. The CDR3 DNA reads TGTGCCAGCAGCCGTCCCGGGACAGGGGCCGAGCAGTACTTC. The genes are TRBV7-9 and TRBJ2-7; 10 nucleotides agree with TRBD1. Germline CDR1 SEHNR, CDR2 FQNEAQ (reference sequence). Germline trimming cut 5 bases from V and 6 bases from J; bases unmatched to any gene: 7. This CDR3 has 14 residues.

The sample holds a few counts of this clonotype. V and J are TRBV2 and TRBJ2-7, with 7 bases aligning to TRBD2. CDR3 length: 14 residues. Per germline, CDR1 SNHLY and CDR2 FYNNEI. V shed 8 bases, J shed 0 bases, and the junction held 7 bases outside the gene matches. For the CDR3, the DNA is TGTGCCAGCCTTACGGAGCGGGACTCCTACGAGCAGTACTTC. Amino acid sequence: CASLTERDSYEQYF.

The chain couples TRBV19 to TRBJ2-3, with 7 bases matching TRBD1. Germline V gene data show CDR1 as LNHDA and CDR2 as SQIVND (reference sequence). The CDR3 length is 16 residues. Unmatched junction bases numbered 8, after V lost 3 bases and J lost 2 bases. The CDR3 nucleotides are TGTGCCAGTAGTATCATAGACGGGACAGACACAGATACGCAGTATTTT. Protein: CASSIIDGTDTDTQYF.

J is TRBJ1-6 and V is TRBV12-3 or TRBV12-4, with D possibly matching TRBD1 (5 bases). The CDR3 is 13 amino acids. The V and J ends lost 5 bases and 9 bases respectively, with 11 bases between them. The CDR3 protein is CASSPSRASPLHF. In DNA form, the CDR3 reads TGTGCCAGCAGTCCAAGCAGGGCTTCACCCCTCCACTTT.

This clonotype was counted only a few times. The chain joins TRBV9 to TRBJ2-7; D remains unclear. The V gene's germline CDR1 is SGDLS and CDR2 YYNGEE. This CDR3 region has 14 residues. Trimming removed 0 bases from V and 6 bases from J, with 13 bases in between. For the CDR3, the DNA is TGTGCCAGCAGCGTAGTTAGTTCCAACGGCGAGCAGTACTTC. It codes for CASSVVSSNGEQYF.